These 27 T cell receptor beta chains were sequenced from one sample in a study of cytomegalovirus exposure and HLA in healthy donors. The PCR was carried out with 60 Vbeta primers and 13 Jbeta primers. Data came from immunoSEQ multiplex PCR; TCRdb stores just in-frame clones and leaves some out. This sample has approximately 130,000 clones, with about 80% found just once. Sequencing used PBMCs. Every receptor here comes from a girl aged 2 to 9 in good health and CMV-seronegative.

This chain links TRBV7-2 with TRBJ1-2; a weak D match, TRBD1 (6 bases). V was clipped by 4 bases and J by 10 bases, with 22 bases between them. Per germline, CDR1 SGHTA and CDR2 FQGNSA. This CDR3 is 15 amino acids long. CDR3 nucleotide sequence: TGTGCCAGCAGCTCGGCCAGGACAGTTCTATCTCTCTACACCTTC. Its protein product is CASSSARTVLSLYTF.

V gene TRBV11-3 combines with J gene TRBJ2-3; no firm D call. The CDR3 is 12 residues long. Germline values: CDR1 SGHNT, CDR2 YENEEA. Trimming took 4 bases from V and 5 from J, leaving 7 bases between them. CDR3 sequence (DNA): TGTGCCAGCAGCTCCCATCAAGATACGCAGTATTTT. Translation: CASSSHQDTQYF.

The rearrangement links TRBV14 to TRBJ1-1; D remains ambiguous. The length of the CDR3 is 13 residues. Trimming shortened V by 1 base and J by 0 bases, and 3 bases separated the two germline ends. From germline, CDR1 is SGHDN and CDR2 FVKESK. The CDR3 sequence: CASSQVMNTEAFF. The CDR3 DNA reads TGTGCCAGCAGCCAAGTTATGAACACTGAAGCTTTCTTT.

This chain connects TRBV2 to TRBJ1-5, with TRBD1 as a possible D gene (5 bases). V was clipped by 7 bases and J by 9 bases, with 13 bases between them. Germline V gene data show CDR1 as SNHLY and CDR2 as FYNNEI. The CDR3 consists of 12 residues. For the CDR3, the DNA is TGTGCCAGCAACCCAGGGTCACCGCCCCAGCATTTT. The encoded protein is CASNPGSPPQHF.

For the CDR3, the DNA is TGTGCCACCATTTCGGCGGGAACAACAGATACGCAGTATTTT. Translation: CATISAGTTDTQYF. The chain combines TRBV13 with TRBJ2-3; possible D gene TRBD2, 6 bases. Trimming stripped 10 bases from V and 3 bases from J, with 17 bases between. The CDR3 runs 14 residues. Germline V CDR1 and CDR2: PRHDT, FYEKMQ (reference sequence).

The chain has TRBV6-5 and TRBJ1-1, with no clear D. CDR1 and CDR2 (germline): MNHEY, SVGAGI. The CDR3 contains 13 residues. The V end was cut by 6 bases, the J end by 1 base, with 9 bases between. The CDR3 here is CASRPSGNTEAFF. In DNA form, the CDR3 reads TGTGCCAGCAGACCGTCGGGGAACACTGAAGCTTTCTTT.

The count of this clone is one. This chain connects TRBV27 to TRBJ2-1, with TRBD2 identical over 14 bases. The length of the CDR3 is 15 residues. V shed 5 bases, J shed 7 bases, and the junction held 4 bases outside the gene matches. Germline V lookup: CDR1 MNHEY, CDR2 SMNVEV (reference sequence). CDR3 protein: CASSLTSGRVNEQFF. For the CDR3, the DNA is TGTGCCAGCAGTCTGACTAGCGGGAGGGTGAATGAGCAGTTCTTC.

The table lists this clone with a count of one. This chain connects TRBV21-1 to TRBJ2-3; the table's D gene call, TRBD2, was not cross checked with the DNA. TRBV21-1 is designated a pseudogene. This CDR3 contains 13 residues. The CDR3 spells CARETSSTDTQYF. The CDR3 region has the DNA TGTGCCAGGGAGACTAGCAGCACAGATACGCAGTATTTT.

The chain has TRBV7-9 and TRBJ2-5, with 10 bases matching TRBD2. Judging by the DNA end, TRBJ2-7 fits better; the J call may be wrong. Looked up from germline, CDR1 is SEHNR and CDR2 is FQNEAQ (reference sequence). The CDR3 totals 14 residues. The DNA for the CDR3 is TGTGCCAGCAGCCACCCGGGACTAGCGCTCGAGCAGTACTTC. This codes for CASSHPGLALEQYF.

The chain employs TRBV6-5 and TRBJ1-2, with a possible D match to TRBD1 (6 bases). This CDR3 is built from 13 residues. Germline V gene data show CDR1 as MNHEY and CDR2 as SVGAGI. Trimming cost V 6 bases and J 4 bases, with 12 bases left between them. In DNA, the CDR3 is TGTGCCAGCAGCCAGTTACAGGGCTATGGCTACACCTTC. Its protein product is CASSQLQGYGYTF.

This chain joins TRBV7-2 and TRBJ1-2; D gene unclear. The CDR3 extends over 16 amino acids. Trimming removed 2 bases at V and 8 bases at J, with 21 bases between. The V gene's germline CDR1 is SGHTA and CDR2 FQGNSA. This chain's CDR3 is CASSLFSGDGERGYTF. The CDR3 region has the DNA TGTGCCAGCAGCTTATTTTCGGGAGATGGAGAAAGAGGCTACACCTTC.

The CDR3 here is CASSQDWVSSSPLHF. In nucleotides, the CDR3 is TGTGCCAGCAGCCAAGATTGGGTCTCTAGTTCACCCCTCCACTTT. This chain joins TRBV4-2 and TRBJ1-6; D gene uncertain. Germline CDR1 reads LGHNA; CDR2 reads YNFKEQ. Trimming cost V 0 bases and J 9 bases, with 12 bases left between them. This CDR3 is built from 15 residues.

This clone was detected only a few times. This sequence joins TRBV4-1 and TRBJ1-1; possible D gene TRBD1, 6 bases. Germline V gene data show CDR1 as MGHRA and CDR2 as YSYEKL. V shed 2 bases and J shed 7 bases, with 8 bases lying between them. This CDR3 is built from 12 residues. CDR3 in amino acids: CASSQTGSEAFF. Here the CDR3 DNA reads TGCGCCAGCAGCCAAACAGGGAGTGAAGCTTTCTTT.

In this sample, this clone turned up a few times. This rearrangement joins TRBV5-5 to TRBJ1-3, with D uncertain. The CDR3 sequence is 17 residues long. Germline lookup yields CDR1 SGHKS and CDR2 YYEKEE (reference sequence). The V gene lost 2 bases and the J gene lost 0 bases, with 15 bases spanning the gap. CDR3 sequence (DNA): TGTGCCAGCAGCTTTGGCCCCCTCGACTTCTCTGGAAACACCATATATTTT. Its protein product is CASSFGPLDFSGNTIYF.

The chain recombines TRBV13 with TRBJ2-7; TRBD1 matches 10 bases. J was trimmed by 6 bases and V by 4 bases; bases with no gene match: 9. The germline V gene has CDR1 PRHDT and CDR2 FYEKMQ (reference sequence). The CDR3 covers 15 residues. This CDR3 reads CASSSRDRGGGEQYF. The CDR3 nucleotides read TGTGCCAGCAGCTCAAGGGACAGGGGCGGGGGCGAGCAGTACTTC.

The chain recombines TRBV29-1 with TRBJ1-2; D possibly corresponds to TRBD1 (6 bases). The germline V gene encodes CDR1 SQVTM and CDR2 ANQGSEA. Trimming stripped 7 bases from V and 2 bases from J, with 11 bases between. CDR3 length: 12 amino acids. The CDR3 nucleotides read TGCAGCGGTCTCACAGGGAACTATGGCTACACCTTC. It specifies CSGLTGNYGYTF.

The CDR3 loop is CASSLVPPTSGLTGELFF. The DNA of the CDR3 is TGCGCCAGCAGCTTGGTTCCCCCTACTAGCGGACTGACCGGGGAGCTGTTTTTT. The V call is TRBV5-1, the J call TRBJ2-2; 8 bases map to TRBD2. The junction had 12 bases not matched to a gene; V was cut back by 0 bases and J by 5 bases. The germline gives CDR1 SGHRS, CDR2 YFSETQ. The CDR3 totals 18 residues.

In DNA form, the CDR3 reads TGTGCTAGTGGTTTGGCCGGACTAGCGGGGGGGCCGGCAGATACGCAGTATTTT. Its translation is CASGLAGLAGGPADTQYF. V is TRBV12-5 and J is TRBJ2-3, with 15 bases aligning to TRBD2. This CDR3 region has 18 residues. The junction had 6 bases not matched to a gene; V was cut back by 1 base and J by 4 bases. Germline CDR1 and CDR2: LGHNT and FRNRAP.

J is TRBJ2-3 and V is TRBV6-1, with 8 bases aligning to TRBD1. The CDR3 contains 14 residues. The germline gives CDR1 MNHNS, CDR2 SASEGT. V was clipped by 10 bases and J by 5 bases; unmatched bases: 11. The CDR3 loop is CATHLIQGGDTQYF. The CDR3 nucleotides read TGTGCCACCCACTTGATACAGGGGGGAGATACGCAGTATTTT.

This chain joins TRBV7-9 and TRBJ1-4; D is ambiguous. Trimming shortened V by 1 base and J by 4 bases, and 7 bases separated the two germline ends. The CDR3 has 14 residues. CDR1 and CDR2 from the germline V gene are SEHNR and FQNEAQ (reference sequence). Here the CDR3 reads CASSLGASNEKLFF. CDR3 coding DNA: TGTGCCAGCAGCTTAGGGGCCAGTAATGAAAAACTGTTTTTT.

The chain is built from TRBV6-6 and TRBJ2-3; 10 bases fit TRBD1. Germline V lookup: CDR1 MNHNY, CDR2 SVGAGI (reference sequence). The ends lost 8 bases at V and 0 bases at J; junction bases unmatched: 2. This CDR3 contains 14 residues. Written as DNA, the CDR3 is TGTGCCAGCTGGGACAGGGGAAGCACAGATACGCAGTATTTT. Residues: CASWDRGSTDTQYF.

The J gene is TRBJ2-5, the V gene TRBV5-1; no definite D call. Trimming took off 4 bases at V and 2 bases at J, with 12 bases between the two ends. The CDR3 sequence is 14 residues long. CDR1 and CDR2 (germline): SGHRS, YFSETQ. CDR3 sequence reads: CASSPPARQETQYF. Written as DNA, the CDR3 is TGCGCCAGCAGCCCTCCCGCGCGTCAAGAGACCCAGTACTTC.

The chain has TRBV19 and TRBJ1-1; the D is unclear. This CDR3 region has 13 residues. The V and J ends lost 7 bases and 1 base respectively, with 10 bases between them. Germline CDR1 LNHDA, CDR2 SQIVND (reference sequence). CDR3 in DNA: TGTGCCAGTATTAACAAGAAGAACACTGAAGCTTTCTTT. It encodes CASINKKNTEAFF. Complete variable domain (other parts from reference TRBV19 and TRBJ1-1): DGGITQSPKYLFRKEGQNVTLSCEQNLNHDAMYWYRQDPGQGLRLIYYSQIVNDFQKGDIAEGYSVSREKKESFPLTVTSAQKNPTAFYLCASINKKNTEAFFGQGTRLTVV.

J is TRBJ2-7 and V is TRBV29-1, with D possibly matching TRBD1 (6 bases). V lost 6 bases, J lost 7 bases, and 22 bases lay in between. The CDR3 is 14 residues long. Germline V gene sequence: CDR1 SQVTM, CDR2 ANQGSEA. The CDR3 sequence is CSVRTGQGSWEQYF. The DNA for the CDR3 is TGCAGCGTAAGAACCGGGCAGGGGTCGTGGGAGCAGTACTTC.

Only a few counts were recorded for this clone. The J gene is TRBJ2-1, the V gene TRBV5-8, with D hard to call. The CDR3 totals 11 residues. V was clipped by 4 bases and J by 7 bases, with 6 bases between them. The germline gives CDR1 SGHTS, CDR2 YDEGEE. The CDR3 sequence: CASSRVNEQFF. The CDR3 DNA sequence: TGTGCCAGCAGCCGGGTTAATGAGCAGTTCTTC.

This clone has only a few counts. The V and J genes are TRBV6-1 and TRBJ1-4; 8 nucleotides align to TRBD1. V trimming: 8 bases; J trimming: 10 bases; junction bases outside the gene matches: 6. Germline V lookup: CDR1 MNHNS, CDR2 SASEGT. There are 12 residues in the CDR3. CDR3 region: CASWTGQGKLFF. In DNA form, the CDR3 reads TGTGCCAGCTGGACAGGGCAGGGAAAACTGTTTTTT.

This clone was detected only a few times. The rearrangement joins TRBV6-5 to TRBJ2-7; D is possibly TRBD2 (6 bases). V was pared by 5 bases and J by 6 bases, with 17 bases between. The CDR3 runs 14 residues. CDR1 is MNHEY, CDR2 SVGAGI, per germline. CDR3 region: CASSTGGRTSEQYF. In DNA form, the CDR3 reads TGTGCCAGCAGTACCGGGGGACGGACGTCCGAGCAGTACTTC.